This is a list of T cell receptor beta chains from one sample in a study of blood T cell repertoires in COVID-19. Assay used: immunoSEQ multiplex PCR; TCRdb lists only in-frame clones, some missing. The table includes some 210,000 clones, more than 70% detected once. The sample taken for sequencing was peripheral blood. The receptors stem from a man aged 50-60 years with active or convalescent COVID-19. Each CDR3 is given with its conserved first and last residue. The D gene is left open where the match is weak. Size values are once, few and many counts, or a class for expanded clones, and some rows have none.

J gene,clone size,D gene,V gene,CDR3 DNA,CDR3 protein
TRBJ1-2,-,-,TRBV6-5,TGTGCCAGCAGTTATGCGGGGAACGGCTATGGCTACACCTTC,CASSYAGNGYGYTF
TRBJ2-7,-,-,TRBV5-1,TGCGCCAGCAGCTTTACCGGGTCCCCCAAGGACGAGCAGTACTTC,CASSFTGSPKDEQYF
TRBJ1-1,-,TRBD1,TRBV4-1,TGCGCCAGCAGCCAAGATTTCCGACAGGGAGGATGGGAAGCTTTCTTT,CASSQDFRQGGWEAFF
TRBJ2-1,-,TRBD2,TRBV5-4,TGTGCCAGCAGCTCACTAGCGGGAGGAGCGAATGAGCAGTTCTTC,CASSSLAGGANEQFF
TRBJ2-7,few,-,TRBV5-4,TGTGCCAGCAGCTCGCGGGGTCAGGGCCACGAGCAGTACTTC,CASSSRGQGHEQYF
TRBJ1-1,-,-,TRBV2,TGTGCCAGCAGTATTAGACGGGAGAACACTGAAGCTTTCTTT,CASSIRRENTEAFF
TRBJ2-5,once,TRBD1,TRBV10-3,TGTGCCATCGGGACAGGGAGCGGCGAAGAGACCCAGTACTTC,CAIGTGSGEETQYF
TRBJ2-5,-,-,TRBV28,TGTGCCAGCAGTCTCAAGAGAACCCAGTACTTC,CASSLKRTQYF
TRBJ2-5,-,TRBD2,TRBV5-1,TGCGCCAGCAGCCGGGGGACTAGCGGGGTACAAGAGACCCAGTACTTC,CASSRGTSGVQETQYF
TRBJ1-2,-,TRBD1,TRBV7-2,TGTGCCAGCAGCCGCGACAGGGTTAGCTATGGCTACACCTTC,CASSRDRVSYGYTF
TRBJ1-1,-,-,TRBV7-2,TGTGCCAGCACCCCCTGGGGCTTGAATAAAGCTTTCTTT,CASTPWGLNKAFF
TRBJ1-1,-,TRBD1,TRBV2,TGTGCCAGCAGTCTAACAGGGGTTACTGAAGCTTTCTTT,CASSLTGVTEAFF
TRBJ2-1,-,TRBD1,TRBV29-1,TGCAGCGTAACTACAGGGGGTCTTCAGTTCTTC,CSVTTGGLQFF
TRBJ2-1,once,TRBD2,TRBV2,TGTGCCAGCAGTGACCTAGGACTAGCGGGAAATGAGCAGTTCTTC,CASSDLGLAGNEQFF
TRBJ1-5,-,-,TRBV10-2,TGCGCCAGCAGTGAGTCGAATCCAGGGCTCTATCAGCCCCAGCATTTT,CASSESNPGLYQPQHF
TRBJ2-7,-,-,TRBV29-1,TGCAGCGTTGTGGGTTGGGAGAACTACGAGCAGTACTTC,CSVVGWENYEQYF